This T cell receptor (beta chain) comes out of a study of multiple sclerosis patients with progressive multifocal leukoencephalopathy. Time point specified: more than 5 months of natalizumab therapy. Profiled with immunoSEQ multiplex PCR; TCRdb holds only in-frame clones, not every one. The sample holds 29,000 or so clones, roughly 86% seen once. This CDR3 is 16 amino acids long. V was shortened by 3 bases and J by 8 bases, with 22 bases between the two germline ends. Germline loops: CDR1 LNHNV, CDR2 YYDKDF (reference sequence). This TCR was recovered from a human donor with multiple sclerosis. The chain is built from TRBV15 and TRBJ1-2, with a tentative D call TRBD1 (5 bases). The input for sequencing was PBMCs, taken from a patient treated with natalizumab. DNA for the CDR3: TGTGCCACCAGCAGCCAAGTCGATTGGGCCTGGGGGGGCTACACCTTC. This gives the protein CATSSQVDWAWGGYTF.